This is a list of T cell receptor beta chains from one sample in a study of T cell responses to AZD1222 COVID-19 vaccine. Assay: immunoSEQ multiplex PCR; the TCRdb copy retains only in-frame clones and omits some. The sample contains around 150,000 clones, about 82% of which appear only once. Sequenced here: peripheral blood, sampled 28 days after the second dose of the MenACWY control vaccine. These receptors came from an adult who received the MenACWY meningococcal vaccine as a control. Each CDR3 is given with its conserved first and last residue. The order of the fields is J gene, V gene, D gene, CDR3 DNA, CDR3 protein. A D gene is named only where the DNA matches it firmly.

j_call: TRBJ1-1; v_call: TRBV7-8; d_call: NA; cdr3_nt: TGTGCCAGCAGCTCTCCGACAGTAATGAACACTGAAGCTTTCTTT; cdr3_aa: CASSSPTVMNTEAFF
j_call: TRBJ1-3; v_call: TRBV7-2; d_call: NA; cdr3_nt: TGTGCCAGCAGCGGGATAATAGGAAACACCATATATTTT; cdr3_aa: CASSGIIGNTIYF
j_call: TRBJ1-2; v_call: TRBV7-8; d_call: NA; cdr3_nt: TGTGCCAGCAGCCTCTCAACTACTAACTATGGCTACACCTTC; cdr3_aa: CASSLSTTNYGYTF
j_call: TRBJ1-3; v_call: TRBV28; d_call: NA; cdr3_nt: TGTGCCAGCAGTTTCACTGGGAGAAACACCATATATTTT; cdr3_aa: CASSFTGRNTIYF
j_call: TRBJ2-3; v_call: TRBV6-1; d_call: NA; cdr3_nt: TGTGCCAGCAGTGAATTGACGGGGGACAGCACAGATACGCAGTATTTT; cdr3_aa: CASSELTGDSTDTQYF
j_call: TRBJ1-1; v_call: TRBV7-9; d_call: TRBD1; cdr3_nt: TGTGCCAGCAGCTTAGGACCCAGGGGGATGAACACTGAAGCTTTCTTT; cdr3_aa: CASSLGPRGMNTEAFF
j_call: TRBJ1-5; v_call: TRBV3-1/TRBV3-2; d_call: NA; cdr3_nt: TGTGCCAGCAGCCAAGGGTCAGGAAATAATCAGCCCCAGCATTTT; cdr3_aa: CASSQGSGNNQPQHF
j_call: TRBJ2-1; v_call: TRBV10-1; d_call: NA; cdr3_nt: TGCGCCAGCAGTGAGTCGTTTTCTGAGCAGTTCTTC; cdr3_aa: CASSESFSEQFF
j_call: TRBJ1-1; v_call: TRBV11-3; d_call: NA; cdr3_nt: TGTGCCAGCAGCGCGGACAGTGCATTTGAAGCTTTCTTT; cdr3_aa: CASSADSAFEAFF
j_call: TRBJ2-1; v_call: TRBV10-3; d_call: TRBD2; cdr3_nt: TGTGCCATCAGCAGCGCGGGGGGCGCCTCCTACAATGAGCAGTTCTTC; cdr3_aa: CAISSAGGASYNEQFF
j_call: TRBJ1-4; v_call: TRBV19; d_call: TRBD1; cdr3_nt: TGTGCCAGTAGTAATTCGTGGGACAGGAATGAAAAACTGTTTTTT; cdr3_aa: CASSNSWDRNEKLFF